This TCR beta chain was recorded in a study of blood T cell repertoires in COVID-19. Followed longitudinally, the Seattle patients had been enrolled during active infection. This CDR3 spans 15 amino acids. The germline V gene has CDR1 LGHDT and CDR2 YNNKEL (reference sequence). The trim removed 4 bases at V and 1 base at J, leaving 2 bases unmatched. Clones were sequenced by immunoSEQ multiplex PCR, and TCRdb holds only the in-frame ones, with some missing. The data hold some 110,000 clones, with approximately 74% observed a single time. This chain joins TRBV3-1 (or the pseudogene TRBV3-2) and TRBJ2-3; 10 positions agree with TRBD2. This clonotype was sampled from a man older than 75 with COVID-19, enrolled during active disease. The specimen sequenced was peripheral blood. CDR3 in DNA: TGTGCCAGCAGCCCCGGGACTAGCGGCACAGATACGCAGTATTTT. Its protein is CASSPGTSGTDTQYF.